This T cell receptor (beta chain) was profiled in a study of T cell responses to AZD1222 COVID-19 vaccine. Overall study results and limits: An increase in Spike-specific TCR breadth and depth was observed after two AZD1222 doses. Possibly, clonal diversity was underestimated; donors were largely white British and included more females. CD4 TCRs linked to vaccination spanned spike, dominating at 160-218 and 743-854. It was only after the peak T cell response that any repertoires were sampled.

Sequencing was performed with immunoSEQ multiplex PCR; in TCRdb, only in-frame clones are kept and a portion is missing. The sample has approximately 190,000 clones, over 85% seen once. A remark on this clone: The target antigen is unknown.

CDR1 is LNHNV and CDR2 is YYDKDF in the germline V gene (reference sequence). The CDR3 is 16 residues long. V lost 0 bases, J lost 0 bases, and 11 bases lay in between. The chain joins TRBV15 to TRBJ1-2; D is unresolved. The sequence was collected from an adult who received the MenACWY meningococcal vaccine as a control. The sample in question was peripheral blood, obtained 28 days after the second dose of the MenACWY control vaccine. The CDR3 coding sequence is TGTGCCACCAGCAGAGAGGCAGGACGAGCTAACTATGGCTACACCTTC. This codes for CATSREAGRANYGYTF.